One and the same sample provided the 8 T cell receptor beta chains below, sequenced in a study of beta chain features in type 1 diabetes. The antigens these receptors bind are not known. General study findings and limits: Shorter TCRB CDR3s, moderately but significantly so, were found in Type 1 diabetes patients in all four CD4+ subsets.

The entirety of the isolated RNA underwent reverse transcription, so expressed TCRB transcripts were sequenced. Assay: immunoSEQ multiplex PCR; the TCRdb copy retains only in-frame clones and omits some. The sample lists under 850,000 clones, around an eighth occurring once. The sequenced material came from naive CD4+ T cells from blood. Receptor source: a man younger than 35 with type 1 diabetes.

J is TRBJ1-2 and V is TRBV30, with D uncertain. The CDR3 totals 12 residues. CDR1 GTSNPN and CDR2 SVGIG come from the germline V gene (reference sequence). Between the trimmed V and J ends, which lost 3 bases and 3 bases, there was a span of 8 bases. CDR3 bases: TGTGCCTGGAGCCTGGACTACTATGGCTACACCTTC. Amino acid sequence: CAWSLDYYGYTF.

The chain recombines TRBV7-9 with TRBJ1-1, with a possible D match to TRBD1 (6 bases). V dropped 1 base and J dropped 4 bases, with 10 bases sitting between them. The CDR3 runs to 14 residues. Germline CDR1 reads SEHNR; CDR2 reads FQNEAQ (reference sequence). The CDR3 is CASSLEQGRTEAFF. The CDR3 nucleotides are TGTGCCAGCAGCTTAGAACAGGGTCGCACTGAAGCTTTCTTT.

This clone came up a few times. The rearrangement uses TRBV25-1 and TRBJ2-3, with D possibly TRBD2 on 5 matching bases. This CDR3 region has 15 residues. V lost 2 bases, J lost 3 bases, and 12 bases lay in between. Germline lookup yields CDR1 MGHDK and CDR2 SYGVNS. CDR3 nucleotides: TGTGCCAGCAGTGAAGCAGGACGAGGGACAGATACGCAGTATTTT. Amino acids: CASSEAGRGTDTQYF.

This clone was found a few times. V is TRBV30 and J is TRBJ2-7; 8 positions match TRBD1. The trim removed 3 bases at V and 6 bases at J, leaving 7 bases unmatched. Germline loops: CDR1 GTSNPN, CDR2 SVGIG (reference sequence). The CDR3 covers 13 residues. In DNA, the CDR3 is TGTGCCTGGAGGCGGCCAGGGGGCCGCGAGCAGTACTTC. Protein: CAWRRPGGREQYF.

The CDR3: CASSMGLETQYF. CDR3 in DNA: TGTGCCAGTAGTATGGGTTTAGAGACCCAGTACTTC. This sequence joins TRBV19 and TRBJ2-5; D unclear. The CDR3 contains 12 residues. Germline CDR1 is LNHDA and CDR2 is SQIVND (reference sequence). V lost 3 bases and J 4 bases, leaving 6 bases between the germline ends. The complete variable domain, with remaining parts taken from reference TRBV19 and TRBJ2-5, reads DGGITQSPKYLFRKEGQNVTLSCEQNLNHDAMYWYRQDPGQGLRLIYYSQIVNDFQKGDIAEGYSVSREKKESFPLTVTSAQKNPTAFYLCASSMGLETQYFGPGTRLLVL.

This clone was found a few times. The chain carries TRBV30 and TRBJ2-3; no clear D gene. Looked up from germline, CDR1 is GTSNPN and CDR2 is SVGIG (reference sequence). V lost 5 bases to trimming and J lost 5 bases, with 11 bases between them. This CDR3 is 12 amino acids long. The chain's CDR3 is CAWETGGDTQYF. The CDR3 DNA sequence: TGTGCCTGGGAGACTGGTGGAGATACGCAGTATTTT.

This clone was picked up a small number of times. V gene TRBV30 combines with J gene TRBJ2-5; 10 positions agree with TRBD2. V was clipped by 1 base and J by 7 bases; unmatched bases: 6. Germline values: CDR1 GTSNPN, CDR2 SVGIG (reference sequence). The CDR3 length is 14 residues. The CDR3 coding sequence is TGTGCCTGGAGTGCTGGGACTAGCGAAACGACCCAGTACTTC. It yields the protein CAWSAGTSETTQYF.

This chain uses TRBV5-6 with TRBJ1-2; TRBD1 might be the D (5 bases). Between the trimmed V and J ends, which lost 1 base and 4 bases, there was a span of 8 bases. The CDR3 extends over 13 amino acids. Per germline, CDR1 SGHDT and CDR2 YYEEEE. CDR3: CASSLRGVYGYTF. CDR3 coding DNA: TGTGCCAGCAGCTTGCGGGGGGTCTATGGCTACACCTTC.